The TCR beta chain described here comes from a study of cytomegalovirus exposure and HLA in healthy donors. Study findings and constraints: A likely sequencing artifact accounted for one observed cluster of highly shared sequence variants. A few V segments could not be told apart, such as TRBV6-2 and TRBV6-3, and were left out.

The PCR used 60 Vbeta and 13 Jbeta primers. Profiling relied on immunoSEQ multiplex PCR, and the TCRdb table lists in-frame clones only, not all of them. The data show around 110,000 clones, under 90% seen once. This clone was observed a single time. Its specificity is unknown. This CDR3 region has 16 residues. The V gene's germline CDR1 is SGHNT and CDR2 YYREEE (reference sequence). J was trimmed by 4 bases and V by 5 bases; bases with no gene match: 12. The sequence came from a woman in her thirties in good health and CMV-seronegative. This chain joins TRBV5-4 and TRBJ2-5; TRBD2 matches at 9 bases. Input material: PBMCs. The CDR3 reads CASSLPTSGGGETQYF. Written as DNA, the CDR3 is TGTGCCAGCAGTCTCCCGACTAGCGGAGGGGGAGAGACCCAGTACTTC.